The source of this TCR beta chain is a study of shared clonotypes between healthy human individuals. Assay used: immunoSEQ multiplex PCR; TCRdb lists only in-frame clones, some missing. The sample yields about 710,000 clones, around 73% seen once. The sequenced sample consisted of memory CD4+ T cells sorted from blood. Subset in this sample: CD45RA-negative fraction. The TCR comes from a woman in her thirties in good health.

The CDR3 DNA reads as TGCGCCAGCAGCTTCTCGGGACAGGGGCACGAGCAGTACTTC. Amino acids: CASSFSGQGHEQYF. V is TRBV5-1 and J is TRBJ2-7; 10 positions match TRBD1. Germline loops: CDR1 SGHRS, CDR2 YFSETQ. V dropped 2 bases and J dropped 5; count of bases not matched to a gene: 4. This CDR3 is 14 amino acids long.